Following are 16 T cell receptor beta chains from one sample sequenced in a study of blood T cell repertoires in COVID-19. Generated by immunoSEQ multiplex PCR, the TCRdb table keeps only in-frame clones and is missing some. Seen here are about 230,000 clones, 75% to 85% observed once, and the top ten hold 1.4%. Material for sequencing was peripheral blood. These TCRs come from a middle-aged woman who had recovered from COVID-19.

The gene calls are TRBV9 and TRBJ2-7; tentative D call: TRBD1 (6 bases). V was trimmed by 3 bases and J by 1 base, leaving 8 bases between them. Germline assignment: CDR1 SGDLS and CDR2 YYNGEE. CDR3 length: 13 amino acids. The CDR3 bases are TGTGCCAGCAGCGAGACAGGATCCTACGAGCAGTACTTC. This gives the protein CASSETGSYEQYF.

This rearrangement joins TRBV5-1 to TRBJ2-1; 11 bases map to TRBD2. The V and J ends lost 4 bases and 4 bases, in that order; junction bases with no gene match: 7. CDR1 is SGHRS, CDR2 YFSETQ, per germline. CDR3 length equals 16 residues. CDR3 sequence (DNA): TGCGCCAGCAGCGGTGCCGGGACTAGCGGATACAATGAGCAGTTCTTC. Amino acid sequence: CASSGAGTSGYNEQFF. Full variable domain (missing parts from reference TRBV5-1 and TRBJ2-1): KAGVTQTPRYLIKTRGQQVTLSCSPISGHRSVSWYQQTPGQGLQFLFEYFSETQRNKGNFPGRFSGRQFSNSRSEMNVSTLELGDSALYLCASSGAGTSGYNEQFFGPGTRLTVL.

The CDR3 DNA is TGTGCCAGTAGTATATTGGGGGGGAGTAGGGAGACCCAGTACTTC. The encoded protein is CASSILGGSRETQYF. This sequence joins TRBV19 and TRBJ2-5; 7 bases match TRBD2. The CDR3 consists of 15 residues. The V segment lost 2 bases and the J segment 5 bases; nucleotides outside the gene matches: 8. CDR1 and CDR2 from the germline V gene are LNHDA and SQIVND (reference sequence).

The chain has TRBV5-1 and TRBJ2-5, with no clear D. Trimming left V 3 bases short and J 3 bases short, with 12 bases between. Germline CDR1 and CDR2: SGHRS and YFSETQ. The CDR3 is 14 amino acids. CDR3 coding DNA: TGCGCCAGCAGCTCCACAACTACGAAAGAGACCCAGTACTTC. It codes for CASSSTTTKETQYF.

The V gene is TRBV7-2, the J gene TRBJ1-3; D is unclear. This CDR3 is built from 17 residues. V was trimmed by 0 bases and J by 0 bases, leaving 12 bases between them. Germline CDR1 and CDR2: SGHTA and FQGNSA. CDR3 DNA sequence: TGTGCCAGCAGCTTAGCTTGGGCGGGGAACTCTGGAAACACCATATATTTT. Its translation: CASSLAWAGNSGNTIYF.

The chain recombines TRBV9 with TRBJ1-2, with D unresolved. CDR1 is SGDLS, CDR2 YYNGEE, per germline. The ends were cut back, 3 bases at V and 7 bases at J, with 13 bases in the middle. The CDR3 consists of 13 residues. This CDR3 is CASSERETGGYTF. As DNA, the CDR3 is TGTGCCAGCAGCGAGCGGGAGACGGGTGGCTACACCTTC.

CDR3 amino acids: CASSPGQPDQPQHF. In DNA, the CDR3 is TGCGCCAGCAGCCCCGGACAGCCGGATCAGCCCCAGCATTTT. This chain uses TRBV4-3 with TRBJ1-5, with D perhaps TRBD1 (6 bases). The germline V and J ends were trimmed by 4 bases and 5 bases, with 12 bases remaining between them. The germline gives CDR1 LGHNA, CDR2 YSLEER. The CDR3 spans 14 residues.

The chain joins TRBV7-9 to TRBJ2-3, with a possible D match to TRBD2 (5 bases). Germline lookup yields CDR1 SEHNR and CDR2 FQNEAQ (reference sequence). The CDR3 runs 18 residues. Deletions cut 3 bases from V and 0 bases from J, with 19 bases between. CDR3 sequence (DNA): TGTGCCAGCAGCTTCAACTGGAGAGGGTCAGCTAGCACAGATACGCAGTATTTT. It yields the protein CASSFNWRGSASTDTQYF.

The rearrangement links TRBV3-1 (or the pseudogene TRBV3-2) to TRBJ1-5; no reliable D call. CDR1 is LGHDT and CDR2 is YNNKEL in the germline V gene (reference sequence). V was pared by 1 base and J by 0 bases, with 10 bases between. This CDR3 spans 16 amino acids. DNA for the CDR3: TGTGCCAGCAGCCAAGGTTTACAGTATAGCAATCAGCCCCAGCATTTT. The encoded protein is CASSQGLQYSNQPQHF.

The CDR3 loop is CAWSVVRDTEAFF. For the CDR3, the DNA is TGTGCCTGGAGTGTAGTACGGGACACTGAAGCTTTCTTT. The chain carries TRBV30 and TRBJ1-1, with unresolved D. This CDR3 is 13 amino acids long. CDR1 and CDR2 (germline): GTSNPN, SVGIG (reference sequence). V dropped 0 bases and J dropped 3 bases, with 8 bases sitting between them.

The chain is built from TRBV6-1 and TRBJ2-7, with TRBD1 matching over 10 bases. The CDR3 extends over 16 amino acids. Germline V gives CDR1 MNHNS, CDR2 SASEGT. V lost 0 bases and J lost 6; bases outside the gene matches: 8. CDR3: CASSEAIGQGVSEQYF. For the CDR3, the DNA is TGTGCCAGCAGTGAAGCTATTGGACAGGGGGTGAGCGAGCAGTACTTC.

The rearrangement uses TRBV19 and TRBJ2-3; 7 bases are shared with TRBD1. V dropped 6 bases and J dropped 3; count of bases not matched to a gene: 9. The CDR3 runs 15 residues. The germline V gene encodes CDR1 LNHDA and CDR2 SQIVND (reference sequence). The CDR3: CASRRQGVRTDTQYF. CDR3 coding DNA: TGTGCCAGTAGGAGACAGGGTGTGCGAACAGATACGCAGTATTTT.

Details on this clone: A junction boundary mismatches the germline segment, possibly from a read error. This sequence joins TRBV19 and TRBJ1-2, with 7 bases matching TRBD1. The CDR3 consists of 11 residues. Looked up from germline, CDR1 is LNHDA and CDR2 is SQIVND (reference sequence). The CDR3: CATTTQGQLHF. The DNA for the CDR3 is TGTGCCACTACGACCCAGGGACAGTTACATTTC.

This clone was counted at least ten times. The chain is built from TRBV30 and TRBJ2-1; 7 nucleotides align to TRBD1. Germline trimming cut 5 bases from V and 4 bases from J; bases unmatched to any gene: 8. This CDR3 spans 14 amino acids. Looked up from germline, CDR1 is GTSNPN and CDR2 is SVGIG (reference sequence). CDR3 region: CAWVYRGVYNEQFF. CDR3 bases: TGTGCCTGGGTCTACAGGGGAGTATACAATGAGCAGTTCTTC.

The chain is built from TRBV7-9 and TRBJ1-3; D is unclear. This CDR3 region has 12 residues. Germline values: CDR1 SEHNR, CDR2 FQNEAQ (reference sequence). V was trimmed by 3 bases and J by 3 bases, leaving 3 bases between them. This CDR3 is CASSFLGNTIYF. The DNA for the CDR3 is TGTGCCAGCAGCTTCCTTGGAAACACCATATATTTT.

This chain links TRBV5-1 with TRBJ2-6; the match to TRBD1 covers 8 bases. The J segment lost 4 bases and the V segment lost 4 bases, leaving 7 bases of the junction unmatched. In germline, CDR1 is SGHRS, CDR2 YFSETQ. This CDR3 contains 16 residues. The chain's CDR3 is CASSPGQGAGANVLTF. In nucleotides, the CDR3 is TGCGCCAGCAGCCCAGGACAGGGCGCAGGGGCCAACGTCCTGACTTTC.